What follows describes a single T cell receptor (beta chain). Its cognate antigen is unknown. This record comes from a study of cytomegalovirus exposure and HLA in healthy donors. Study-level information: An early data release held 80 million or so unique TCRs from HLA-typed donors. Study-wide points: Some TCR beta chains (roughly 160 of them) were listed as cytomegalovirus-associated.

The PCR employed 60 Vbeta primers together with 13 Jbeta primers. TCRdb keeps only in-frame clones here, not all; method: immunoSEQ multiplex PCR. The sample consists of approximately 160,000 clones, about four fifths of them appearing once. CDR3 length equals 16 residues. Germline V gene lookup returns CDR1 LNHDA and CDR2 SQIVND (reference sequence). V was pared by 3 bases and J by 0 bases, with 12 bases between. Donors in the study were healthy people who gave bone marrow. Though probably carrying unrecorded immune exposures, donors were nominally healthy at sampling. The sequence was collected from a woman aged 45-59 years in good health and CMV-seropositive. The chain has TRBV19 and TRBJ2-1; D possibly corresponds to TRBD2 (6 bases). The sample taken for sequencing was PBMCs. Here the CDR3 reads CASSMGGASSYNEQFF. CDR3 in DNA: TGTGCCAGTAGTATGGGCGGGGCGAGCTCCTACAATGAGCAGTTCTTC.